Described below is a single T cell receptor beta chain sequence and its context. The antigen is unknown. This entry belongs to a study of OX40 agonist ivuxolimab in advanced cancers. Overall study findings and caveats: Still undetermined is the antigen specificity of the expanded peripheral T cells. Circulating CD4+ and CD8+ T cells showed clonal expansion by week 6 at 0.1 to 3.0 mg/kg.

The V and J ends lost 6 bases and 4 bases respectively, with 15 bases between them. Germline V gives CDR1 SQVTM, CDR2 ANQGSEA. This CDR3 comprises 13 residues. TCRdb's table, derived via immunoSEQ multiplex PCR, lists solely in-frame clones and lacks some. The repertoire holds tens of thousands of clones, about 81% seen once, with about 1.7% in the top ten. The sequencing here drew on CD4+ or CD8+ T cells sorted from blood, taken in a trial of the OX40 agonist ivuxolimab. This clonotype was obtained from an adult with an advanced solid tumor such as melanoma, head and neck, liver or kidney cancer. The J gene is TRBJ1-1, the V gene TRBV29-1, with D possibly being TRBD1 (6 bases). The CDR3 coding sequence is TGCAGCGTCGACAGGTCCCTTGGCACTGAAGCTTTCTTT. Protein: CSVDRSLGTEAFF.